This record concerns one TCR beta chain sequence. J gave up 0 bases and V 6 bases, and 8 bases lay outside the gene matches. CDR3 length equals 15 residues. Per the germline V gene, CDR1 is SNHLY and CDR2 is FYNNEI. Generated by immunoSEQ multiplex PCR, the TCRdb table keeps only in-frame clones and is missing some. The sample includes around 100,000 clones, about 91% seen only once; the top ten take about 2.5%. This record comes from a study of control samples from healthy donors and cancer patients. The sequencing input was blood. The source is a woman between 18 and 29 years old in good health. The gene calls are TRBV2 and TRBJ2-7; TRBD1 matches at 7 bases. The CDR3, as DNA: TGTGCCAGCAGATTAGGGACAGCTCTCTCCTACGAGCAGTACTTC. Translation: CASRLGTALSYEQYF.